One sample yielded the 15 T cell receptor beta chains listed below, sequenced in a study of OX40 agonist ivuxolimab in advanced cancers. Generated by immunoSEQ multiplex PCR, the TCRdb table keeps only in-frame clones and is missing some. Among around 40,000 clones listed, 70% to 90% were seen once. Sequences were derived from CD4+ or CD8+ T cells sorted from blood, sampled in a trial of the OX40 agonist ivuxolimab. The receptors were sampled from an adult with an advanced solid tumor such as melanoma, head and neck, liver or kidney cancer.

Here the CDR3 DNA reads TGTGCCAGCAGCCTAGTAAAGAGCAATCAGCCCCAGCATTTT. It yields the protein CASSLVKSNQPQHF. The chain employs TRBV27 and TRBJ1-5, with D hard to call. V lost 6 bases and J lost 1, with 10 bases in between. This CDR3 spans 14 amino acids. Germline CDR1 MNHEY, CDR2 SMNVEV (reference sequence).

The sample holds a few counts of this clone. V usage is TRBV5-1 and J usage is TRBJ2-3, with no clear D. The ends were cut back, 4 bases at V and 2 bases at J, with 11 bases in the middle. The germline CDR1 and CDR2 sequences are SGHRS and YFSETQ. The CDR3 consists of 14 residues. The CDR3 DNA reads TGCGCCAGCAGCCCTTTTAGAGACACAGATACGCAGTATTTT. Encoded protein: CASSPFRDTDTQYF. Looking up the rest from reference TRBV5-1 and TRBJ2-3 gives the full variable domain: KAGVTQTPRYLIKTRGQQVTLSCSPISGHRSVSWYQQTPGQGLQFLFEYFSETQRNKGNFPGRFSGRQFSNSRSEMNVSTLELGDSALYLCASSPFRDTDTQYFGPGTRLTVL.

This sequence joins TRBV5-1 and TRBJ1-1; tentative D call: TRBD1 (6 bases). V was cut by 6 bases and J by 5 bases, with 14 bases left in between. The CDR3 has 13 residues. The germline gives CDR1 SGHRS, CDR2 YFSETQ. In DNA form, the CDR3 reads TGCGCCAGCACCGATCCAGGGGTGACTGAAGCTTTCTTT. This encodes CASTDPGVTEAFF.

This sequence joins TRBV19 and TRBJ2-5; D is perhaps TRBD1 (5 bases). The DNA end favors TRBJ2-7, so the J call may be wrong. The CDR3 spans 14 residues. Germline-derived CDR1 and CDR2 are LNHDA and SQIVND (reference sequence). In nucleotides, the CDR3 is TGTGCCAGTAGTTTTTCGACGGACACCTACGAGCAGTACTTC. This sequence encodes CASSFSTDTYEQYF.

The DNA for the CDR3 is TGTGCCAGCGTCGGTGATCTGGACGAGCAGTACTTC. It specifies CASVGDLDEQYF. The chain is built from TRBV2 and TRBJ2-7; D uncertain. The CDR3 spans 12 residues. Germline V lookup: CDR1 SNHLY, CDR2 FYNNEI. V was trimmed by 8 bases and J by 5 bases, leaving 13 bases between them. Looking up the rest from reference TRBV2 and TRBJ2-7 gives the full variable domain: EPEVTQTPSHQVTQMGQEVILRCVPISNHLYFYWYRQILGQKVEFLVSFYNNEISEKSEIFDDQFSVERPDGSNFTLKIRSTKLEDSAMYFCASVGDLDEQYFGPGTRLTVT.

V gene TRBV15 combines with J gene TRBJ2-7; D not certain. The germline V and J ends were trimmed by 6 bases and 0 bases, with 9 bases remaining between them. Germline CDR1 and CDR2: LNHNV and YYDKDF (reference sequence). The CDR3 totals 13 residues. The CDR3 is CATRAVSSYEQYF. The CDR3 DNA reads TGTGCCACCAGGGCGGTAAGCTCCTACGAGCAGTACTTC.

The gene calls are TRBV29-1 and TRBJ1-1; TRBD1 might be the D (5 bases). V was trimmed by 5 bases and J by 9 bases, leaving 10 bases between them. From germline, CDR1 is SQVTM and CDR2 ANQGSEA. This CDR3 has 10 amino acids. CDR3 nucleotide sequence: TGCAGCGTTCAGGGTTTTCAAGCTTTCTTT. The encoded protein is CSVQGFQAFF.

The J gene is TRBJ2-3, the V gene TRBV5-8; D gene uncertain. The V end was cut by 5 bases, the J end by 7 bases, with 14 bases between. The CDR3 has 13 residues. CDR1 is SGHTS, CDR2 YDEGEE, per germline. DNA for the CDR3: TGTGCCAGCAGAAAACCCCGATGGAATACGCAGTATTTT. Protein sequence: CASRKPRWNTQYF.

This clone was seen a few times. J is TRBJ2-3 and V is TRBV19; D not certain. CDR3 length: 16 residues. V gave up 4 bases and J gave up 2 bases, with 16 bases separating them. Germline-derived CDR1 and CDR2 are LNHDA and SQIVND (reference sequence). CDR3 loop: CASSTRTARITDTQYF. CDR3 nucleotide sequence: TGTGCCAGTAGTACCCGAACTGCTAGAATCACAGATACGCAGTATTTT. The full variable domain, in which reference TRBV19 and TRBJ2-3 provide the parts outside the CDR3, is DGGITQSPKYLFRKEGQNVTLSCEQNLNHDAMYWYRQDPGQGLRLIYYSQIVNDFQKGDIAEGYSVSREKKESFPLTVTSAQKNPTAFYLCASSTRTARITDTQYFGPGTRLTVL.

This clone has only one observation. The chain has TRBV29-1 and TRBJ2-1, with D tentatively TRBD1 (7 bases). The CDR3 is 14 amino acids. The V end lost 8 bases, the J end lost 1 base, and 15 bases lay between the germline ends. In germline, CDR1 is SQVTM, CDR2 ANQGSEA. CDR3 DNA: TGCAGCTTCCGACAGGGAGGATCCTACAATGAGCAGTTCTTC. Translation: CSFRQGGSYNEQFF.

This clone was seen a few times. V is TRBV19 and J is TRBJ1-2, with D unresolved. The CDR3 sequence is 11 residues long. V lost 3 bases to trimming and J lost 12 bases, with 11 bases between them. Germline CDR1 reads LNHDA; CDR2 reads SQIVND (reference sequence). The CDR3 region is CASSISHIHTF. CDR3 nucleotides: TGTGCCAGTAGTATCTCCCATATCCACACCTTC.

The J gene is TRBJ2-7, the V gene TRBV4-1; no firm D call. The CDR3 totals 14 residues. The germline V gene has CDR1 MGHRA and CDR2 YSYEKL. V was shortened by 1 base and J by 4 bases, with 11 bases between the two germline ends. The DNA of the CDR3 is TGCGCCAGCAGCCAAGTCGGCGACGGTTACGAGCAGTACTTC. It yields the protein CASSQVGDGYEQYF.

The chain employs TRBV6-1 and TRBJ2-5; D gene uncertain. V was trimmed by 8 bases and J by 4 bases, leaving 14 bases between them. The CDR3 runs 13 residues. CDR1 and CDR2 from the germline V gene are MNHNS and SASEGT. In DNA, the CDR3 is TGTGCCAGCCGAGACCGTGGTGGAGAGACCCAGTACTTC. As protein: CASRDRGGETQYF.

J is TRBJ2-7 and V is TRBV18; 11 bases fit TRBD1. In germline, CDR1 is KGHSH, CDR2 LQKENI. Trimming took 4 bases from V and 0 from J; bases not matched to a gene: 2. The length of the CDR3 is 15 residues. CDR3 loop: CASSHGQGASYEQYF. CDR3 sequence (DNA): TGTGCCAGCTCACACGGACAGGGGGCCTCCTACGAGCAGTACTTC.

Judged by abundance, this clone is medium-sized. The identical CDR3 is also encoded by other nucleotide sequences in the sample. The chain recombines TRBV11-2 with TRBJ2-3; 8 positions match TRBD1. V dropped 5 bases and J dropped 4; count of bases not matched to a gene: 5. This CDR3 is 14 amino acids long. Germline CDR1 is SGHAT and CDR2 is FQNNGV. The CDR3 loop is CASSLGQGADTQYF. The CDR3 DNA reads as TGTGCCAGCAGCCTAGGACAGGGAGCAGATACGCAGTATTTT.